This is a list of T cell receptor beta chains from one sample in a study of CD8 T cells in Susac syndrome. TCRdb re-called the immunoSEQ multiplex PCR reads through MiXCR, storing one row per CDR3 protein. Among 300,000 or so distinct CDR3 sequences listed, just over 90% were seen once. The specimen sequenced was CD4+ T cells from PBMCs. These receptors came from a human donor with multiple sclerosis. Each CDR3 is given without its conserved first and last residue.

v_call	cdr3_length	j_call	cdr3_aa
TRBV7-9	14	TRBJ2-3	ASSASGQTSTDTQY
TRBV6-5	13	TRBJ2-3	ASSRGGASTDTQY
TRBV19	12	TRBJ1-3	ASSPTGSGNTIY
TRBV18	10	TRBJ1-1	ASSPSNTEAF
TRBV12-3/TRBV12-4	13	TRBJ2-7	ASSYQGLDSYEQY
TRBV12-3/TRBV12-4	12	TRBJ1-2	ASSPNRVGVGYT
TRBV9	15	TRBJ2-1	ASSVASGRGNMNEQF
TRBV19	11	TRBJ2-7	ASGNTGGGEQY
TRBV9	12	TRBJ2-1	ASSVEQSYNEQF
TRBV10-3	14	TRBJ1-2	AITPIPGSNNYGYT
TRBV5-1	15	TRBJ1-1	ATSKTWDGLGSTEAF
TRBV3-1	13	TRBJ2-3	ASSGGPGGTDTQY
TRBV7-3	11	TRBJ2-3	ASSSNRADTQY
TRBV15	15	TRBJ2-3	ATSRDPAGGGTDTQY
TRBV7-2	10	TRBJ1-5	ASSSPSQPQH
TRBV6-6	13	TRBJ1-5	ASSYAGGNNQPQH
TRBV29-1	15	TRBJ2-3	SVGRTGTSPSTDTQY
TRBV18	11	TRBJ2-7	ASSPVEIGEQY
TRBV29-1	11	TRBJ1-1	SVASSMNTEAF
TRBV7-2	13	TRBJ1-2	ASSLGGGLPDGYT
TRBV20-1	13	TRBJ2-5	SARDRTGGQETQY
TRBV14	11	TRBJ1-6	ASSQGPNSPLH
TRBV7-9	11	TRBJ2-3	ASSLDLGMRQY
TRBV19	10	TRBJ1-2	ASSKRNYGYT
TRBV5-4	11	TRBJ1-4	ASRQGTDEKLF
TRBV7-9	14	TRBJ2-1	ASSLARGVSYNEQF
TRBV18	13	TRBJ2-1	ASSPHPSRGHEQF
TRBV6-2/TRBV6-3	9	TRBJ1-1	ASAQGTEAF
TRBV20-1	13	TRBJ1-1	SARDPDRVGPEAF
TRBV6-2/TRBV6-3	14	TRBJ2-2	ASTLPLYLAPGELF
TRBV7-2	11	TRBJ2-5	ASSFGSGETQY
TRBV18	16	TRBJ2-1	ASSPTSGTVGSYNEQF
TRBV5-6	14	TRBJ2-1	ASRGTSRSSYNEQF
TRBV19	11	TRBJ1-1	ASGTTANTEAF
TRBV5-4	13	TRBJ2-1	ASSPGISPYNEQF
TRBV14	13	TRBJ2-7	ASSQVQRNSYEQY
TRBV2	12	TRBJ2-3	ASAAGTGTDTQY
TRBV7-9	16	TRBJ2-5	ASSLALVRGTEQGTQY
TRBV30	11	TRBJ1-5	AWGHQEGGTQH
TRBV7-9	12	TRBJ2-3	ASSLGDHTDTQY
TRBV11-2	13	TRBJ2-7	ASSPLGGASYEQY
TRBV7-9	12	TRBJ1-1	ATIRMGMNTEAF
TRBV19	10	TRBJ1-1	ASSIRRDEAF
TRBV3-1	13	TRBJ1-1	ASSQPSLPGTRAF
TRBV12-3/TRBV12-4	10	TRBJ2-3	ASSFPEGTQY
TRBV5-1	12	TRBJ1-2	ASSWTGPEYGYT
TRBV12-5	11	TRBJ1-5	ASGLGGGQPQH
TRBV6-2/TRBV6-3	14	TRBJ1-1	ASSTRLGTANTEAF
TRBV7-9	13	TRBJ1-6	ASSPLRGPNSPLH
TRBV20-1	10	TRBJ2-3	NAARPIDTQY
TRBV2	13	TRBJ2-5	ASARDSGREETQY
TRBV6-1	15	TRBJ2-2	ASSDLGGGKVGGELF
TRBV19	13	TRBJ1-5	ASSAIWGSNQPQH
TRBV6-2/TRBV6-3	14	TRBJ1-5	ASSSSSRVSNQPQH